These 28 T cell receptor beta chains share one sample of origin, sequenced in a study of graft-versus-host responses after intestinal transplantation (dated by TCRdb to the early 2020s). Intraepithelial and lamina propria lymphocytes were isolated from graft specimens using dithiothreitol, EDTA incubations and collagenase D digestion. Library construction relied on the immunoSEQ multiplex PCR assay. Drawn from immuneACCESS, this table holds only the in-frame rearrangements with V and J called that TCRdb kept. Clones are partly lost; checked studies trace under half to an unresolved V gene and leave the rest unexplained. The sample has about 63,000 clones on record, under 90% of them singletons. The top ten constitute 1.5% to 2% of the sample. The material sequenced was ileum tissue, taken less than 400 days after transplant. The receptors were sampled from a human patient who received an intestinal transplant, so some T cells may come from the graft donor.

J is TRBJ2-2 and V is TRBV2; 7 positions match TRBD2. Per the germline V gene, CDR1 is SNHLY and CDR2 is FYNNEI. CDR3 length equals 15 residues. The V segment lost 2 bases and the J segment 0 bases; nucleotides outside the gene matches: 0. The CDR3 spells CASSELAANTGELFF. The DNA of the CDR3 is TGTGCCAGCAGTGAACTAGCGGCGAACACCGGGGAGCTGTTTTTT.

This chain connects TRBV6-1 to TRBJ2-5, with TRBD1 identical over 10 bases. CDR1 and CDR2 (germline): MNHNS, SASEGT. The ends lost 2 bases at V and 11 bases at J; junction bases unmatched: 5. The CDR3 spans 13 residues. Here the CDR3 reads CASSEWTGGEQYF. The CDR3 DNA follows: TGTGCCAGCAGTGAATGGACAGGGGGGGAGCAGTACTTC.

This chain uses TRBV28 with TRBJ1-2; D not resolved. Germline loops: CDR1 MDHEN, CDR2 SYDVKM. V was pared by 6 bases and J by 4 bases, with 9 bases between. This CDR3 region has 12 residues. CDR3 residues: CASSRDSYGYTF. CDR3 bases: TGTGCCAGCAGCCGAGACTCCTATGGCTACACCTTC.

The sample holds a few counts of this clone. The chain links TRBV7-7 to TRBJ2-1, with 8 bases matching TRBD2. The CDR3 is 15 residues long. Germline lookup yields CDR1 SSHAT and CDR2 FNYEAQ (reference sequence). After removal of 1 base from V and 2 bases from J, the junction contained 1 base not matched to a gene. DNA of the CDR3: TGTGCCAGCAGCTTAGGCGGGGGGACCTACAATGAGCAGTTCTTC. Encoded protein: CASSLGGGTYNEQFF.

V gene TRBV5-6 combines with J gene TRBJ2-5; a weak D match, TRBD1 (6 bases). The assigned J gene may be wrong: the sequence end matches TRBJ2-7 better. Germline V CDR1 and CDR2: SGHDT, YYEEEE. The CDR3 runs to 13 residues. The CDR3 spells CASSFGQIYEQYF. DNA of the CDR3: TGTGCCAGCAGCTTTGGACAGATCTACGAGCAGTACTTC.

V and J are TRBV7-2 and TRBJ2-3; a possible D gene is TRBD1 (7 bases). There are 14 residues in the CDR3. The germline CDR1 and CDR2 sequences are SGHTA and FQGNSA. Trimming stripped 2 bases from V and 5 bases from J, with 11 bases between. CDR3 nucleotide sequence: TGTGCCAGCAGCTTAAGGGGGCGGGGAGATACGCAGTATTTT. Protein: CASSLRGRGDTQYF. Full variable domain (remainder filled in from reference TRBV7-2 and TRBJ2-3): GAGVSQSPSNKVTEKGKDVELRCDPISGHTALYWYRQSLGQGLEFLIYFQGNSAPDKSGLPSDRFSAERTGGSVSTLTIQRTQQEDSAVYLCASSLRGRGDTQYFGPGTRLTVL.

In DNA form, the CDR3 reads TGTGCCAGCAGTGAAGGGGGGACAGACTACGAGCAGTACTTC. It codes for CASSEGGTDYEQYF. The chain carries TRBV6-1 and TRBJ2-7; 7 nucleotides match TRBD1. This CDR3 has 14 residues. V trimming: 1 base; J trimming: 3 bases; junction bases outside the gene matches: 3. Germline assignment: CDR1 MNHNS and CDR2 SASEGT.

The gene calls are TRBV27 and TRBJ2-6, with 9 bases aligning to TRBD1. Per the germline V gene, CDR1 is MNHEY and CDR2 is SMNVEV (reference sequence). Germline trimming cut 5 bases from V and 0 bases from J; bases unmatched to any gene: 5. The CDR3 has 17 amino acids. CDR3 nucleotide sequence: TGTGCCAGCAGTCCGTACAGGGGGCCCTCTGGGGCCAACGTCCTGACTTTC. Encoded protein: CASSPYRGPSGANVLTF.

The rearrangement links TRBV2 to TRBJ2-7; 8 bases align to TRBD2. In germline, CDR1 is SNHLY, CDR2 FYNNEI. With V trimmed by 6 bases and J by 0 bases, 10 bases remained unmatched. The CDR3 has 16 amino acids. DNA of the CDR3: TGTGCCAGCAGCCCCGGGGGGGGCGGGAGCTCCTACGAGCAGTACTTC. It specifies CASSPGGGGSSYEQYF. The full variable domain, its missing parts supplied by reference TRBV2 and TRBJ2-7, is EPEVTQTPSHQVTQMGQEVILRCVPISNHLYFYWYRQILGQKVEFLVSFYNNEISEKSEIFDDQFSVERPDGSNFTLKIRSTKLEDSAMYFCASSPGGGGSSYEQYFGPGTRLTVT.

V and J are TRBV7-2 and TRBJ2-3; the D gene is possibly TRBD2 (5 bases). Trimming took 1 base from V and 2 from J, leaving 13 bases between them. Per the germline V gene, CDR1 is SGHTA and CDR2 is FQGNSA. The CDR3 is made up of 16 amino acids. The CDR3 DNA reads TGTGCCAGCAGCTTAGGGCGCGGGTACCACACAGATACGCAGTATTTT. It is translated as CASSLGRGYHTDTQYF. Full variable domain (missing parts from reference TRBV7-2 and TRBJ2-3): GAGVSQSPSNKVTEKGKDVELRCDPISGHTALYWYRQSLGQGLEFLIYFQGNSAPDKSGLPSDRFSAERTGGSVSTLTIQRTQQEDSAVYLCASSLGRGYHTDTQYFGPGTRLTVL.

This rearrangement joins TRBV6-5 to TRBJ1-1; 7 bases line up with TRBD1. With V trimmed by 2 bases and J by 0 bases, 6 bases remained unmatched. CDR1 and CDR2 (germline): MNHEY, SVGAGI. This CDR3 has 16 residues. For the CDR3, the DNA is TGTGCCAGCAGTTACCTCGAACAGGGGATGAACACTGAAGCTTTCTTT. This encodes CASSYLEQGMNTEAFF.

V gene TRBV4-1 combines with J gene TRBJ2-5, with D tentatively TRBD1 or TRBD2 (6 bases each). V dropped 4 bases and J dropped 2 bases, with 11 bases sitting between them. This CDR3 region has 14 residues. Germline V gene lookup returns CDR1 MGHRA and CDR2 YSYEKL. This CDR3 is CASSRGAGQETQYF. The CDR3 nucleotides are TGCGCCAGCAGCCGGGGGGCCGGACAAGAGACCCAGTACTTC.

A single count supports this clone. This chain links TRBV7-2 with TRBJ2-7; weak D call: TRBD1 (6 bases). Looked up from germline, CDR1 is SGHTA and CDR2 is FQGNSA. The V end lost 7 bases, the J end lost 0 bases, and 19 bases lay between the germline ends. The CDR3 extends over 16 amino acids. Here the CDR3 reads CASKANRTVISYEQYF. The DNA for the CDR3 is TGTGCCAGCAAGGCCAATAGGACAGTCATCTCCTACGAGCAGTACTTC. Variable domain in full (rest from reference TRBV7-2 and TRBJ2-7): GAGVSQSPSNKVTEKGKDVELRCDPISGHTALYWYRQSLGQGLEFLIYFQGNSAPDKSGLPSDRFSAERTGGSVSTLTIQRTQQEDSAVYLCASKANRTVISYEQYFGPGTRLTVT.

The genes are TRBV6-5 and TRBJ1-2; possibly TRBD1 for D (6 bases). Germline V gene sequence: CDR1 MNHEY, CDR2 SVGAGI. The V end lost 6 bases, the J end lost 4 bases, and 18 bases lay between the germline ends. This CDR3 has 15 amino acids. CDR3 coding DNA: TGTGCCAGCAGGCGACAGGTGGGGGACTTCTATGGCTACACCTTC. Encoded protein: CASRRQVGDFYGYTF.

The V call is TRBV27, the J call TRBJ1-2; D perhaps matches TRBD1 (5 bases). Germline lookup yields CDR1 MNHEY and CDR2 SMNVEV (reference sequence). The CDR3 length is 11 residues. For the CDR3, the DNA is TGTGCAACGGGGCTTGGCTATGGCTACACCTTC. It codes for CATGLGYGYTF.

The chain uses TRBV11-2 and TRBJ2-3; no definite D call. Germline CDR1 SGHAT, CDR2 FQNNGV. V dropped 1 base and J dropped 4 bases, with 3 bases sitting between them. The CDR3 sequence is 12 residues long. The CDR3 is CASSLGSDTQYF. The DNA for the CDR3 is TGTGCCAGCAGCTTAGGGTCAGATACGCAGTATTTT.

The chain combines TRBV4-1 with TRBJ2-7, with D maybe TRBD1 (6 bases). Germline assignment: CDR1 MGHRA and CDR2 YSYEKL. The CDR3 loop spans 14 amino acids. Trimming took off 5 bases at V and 1 base at J, with 12 bases between the two ends. CDR3 nucleotides: TGCGCCAGCAGCGGGGACATTTCTTCCTACGAGCAGTACTTC. It translates to CASSGDISSYEQYF.

This chain connects TRBV7-9 to TRBJ2-7; maybe TRBD1 (6 bases). The germline V gene encodes CDR1 SEHNR and CDR2 FQNEAQ (reference sequence). This CDR3 region has 15 residues. V dropped 5 bases and J dropped 1 base, with 15 bases sitting between them. The DNA for the CDR3 is TGTGCCAGCAGCCCATTACTCGGACAGTCCTACGAGCAGTACTTC. Translated: CASSPLLGQSYEQYF.

The chain carries TRBV5-4 and TRBJ1-5; D perhaps matches TRBD1 (5 bases). The length of the CDR3 is 15 residues. Trimming cost V 0 bases and J 3 bases, with 10 bases left between them. From germline, CDR1 is SGHNT and CDR2 YYREEE (reference sequence). DNA of the CDR3: TGTGCCAGCAGCTTGGGAGGGGACTCCAATCAGCCCCAGCATTTT. This sequence encodes CASSLGGDSNQPQHF.

This sequence joins TRBV9 and TRBJ2-1; D perhaps matches TRBD2 (6 bases). The germline CDR1 and CDR2 sequences are SGDLS and YYNGEE. With 0 bases removed from V and 9 bases from J, the gap between germline ends came to 13 bases. The CDR3 runs to 14 residues. The CDR3 DNA reads as TGTGCCAGCAGCGTAGTGGGGGGTGCGGCTGAGCAGTTCTTC. Encoded protein: CASSVVGGAAEQFF.

The chain employs TRBV2 and TRBJ2-1, with TRBD2 matching over 10 bases. The CDR3 sequence is 16 residues long. Trimming took 10 bases from V and 6 from J; bases not matched to a gene: 15. The germline V gene encodes CDR1 SNHLY and CDR2 FYNNEI. The CDR3, as DNA: TGTGCCACCAGACCCACCACTAGCGGGATGTTCAATGAGCAGTTCTTC. Protein product: CATRPTTSGMFNEQFF.

V is TRBV2 and J is TRBJ1-3; the D is unclear. The CDR3 length is 15 residues. Germline CDR1 reads SNHLY; CDR2 reads FYNNEI. Between the trimmed V and J ends, which lost 6 bases and 0 bases, there was a span of 12 bases. The CDR3 region is CASSRSESSGNTIYF. The CDR3 DNA follows: TGTGCCAGCAGCCGCAGCGAGAGCTCTGGAAACACCATATATTTT.

This clone was seen once. This rearrangement joins TRBV9 to TRBJ1-3, with a possible D match to TRBD1 (5 bases). This CDR3 has 15 residues. The germline gives CDR1 SGDLS, CDR2 YYNGEE. The V end lost 2 bases, the J end lost 5 bases, and 14 bases lay between the germline ends. CDR3 bases: TGTGCCAGCAGCGTGCGGGACGGACGGAGAAACACCATATATTTT. This sequence encodes CASSVRDGRRNTIYF.

This sequence joins TRBV6-1 and TRBJ1-1, with TRBD1 as a possible D gene (6 bases). Germline CDR1 is MNHNS and CDR2 is SASEGT. The CDR3 totals 15 residues. Trimming took 7 bases from V and 4 from J, leaving 19 bases between them. Here the CDR3 reads CASTPKGVGATEAFF. CDR3 nucleotides: TGTGCCAGCACCCCTAAGGGGGTAGGGGCCACTGAAGCTTTCTTT.

The chain has TRBV5-1 and TRBJ1-1; D gene ambiguous. The CDR3 runs 17 residues. Germline V gene data show CDR1 as SGHRS and CDR2 as YFSETQ. The V and J ends lost 1 base and 0 bases respectively, with 16 bases between them. The CDR3 nucleotides are TGCGCCAGCAGCTTGACTCCGAGATCCCTCATGAACACTGAAGCTTTCTTT. As protein: CASSLTPRSLMNTEAFF.

V usage is TRBV5-1 and J usage is TRBJ2-3; TRBD2 matches 9 bases. The CDR3 extends over 17 amino acids. CDR1 is SGHRS and CDR2 is YFSETQ in the germline V gene. J was trimmed by 3 bases and V by 0 bases; bases with no gene match: 8. The CDR3 region is CASSLGRAGGPTDTQYF. DNA for the CDR3: TGCGCCAGCAGCTTGGGAAGGGCGGGAGGGCCAACAGATACGCAGTATTTT.

The V gene is TRBV9, the J gene TRBJ2-3; D unclear. CDR3 length: 16 residues. The V end lost 0 bases, the J end lost 3 bases, and 14 bases lay between the germline ends. CDR1 SGDLS and CDR2 YYNGEE come from the germline V gene. CDR3 region: CASSVEPRRWTDTQYF. DNA of the CDR3: TGTGCCAGCAGCGTAGAACCTAGAAGGTGGACAGATACGCAGTATTTT.

The rearrangement uses TRBV15 and TRBJ2-3; 7 bases line up with TRBD1. The CDR3 is made up of 15 amino acids. With V trimmed by 5 bases and J by 3 bases, 8 bases remained unmatched. Germline V gene sequence: CDR1 LNHNV, CDR2 YYDKDF (reference sequence). The CDR3 DNA follows: TGTGCCACCAGCGGTAGACAGGGCCTTACAGATACGCAGTATTTT. Residues: CATSGRQGLTDTQYF.